The 13 T cell receptor beta chains given below trace back to one sample, sequenced in a study of regulatory T cells in long-lasting Graves disease. This sample's time point: newly diagnosed GD, antithyroid drugs for less than 3 months. PBMC RNA served as the TCR library source. For TCR beta, libraries came from iRepertoire HTBI primers and Arm-PCR of CDR3 regions. TCRdb independently ran MiXCR on the multiplex PCR reads; one entry per CDR3 protein. Here the sample spans hundreds of thousands of distinct CDR3 sequences, 16% being singletons. These data were also reused for a study on T cells in Graves' hyperthyroidism and ophthalmopathy.

Sequencing was performed on peripheral blood mononuclear cells (PBMCs), taken at new diagnosis, from a patient treated with antithyroid drugs. These receptors were obtained from a woman in her thirties with Graves disease.

As for this clonotype: This may be a read error: a much more frequent sequence differs by one nucleotide. The chain is built from TRBV28 and TRBJ2-7; possible D gene TRBD1, 6 bases. This CDR3 is built from 15 residues. Germline V gene data show CDR1 as MDHEN and CDR2 as SYDVKM. The V end was cut by 5 bases, the J end by 0 bases, with 14 bases between. The CDR3 reads CASSPQTGFSYEQYF. DNA of the CDR3: TGTGCCAGCAGTCCCCAGACAGGTTTCTCCTACGAGCAGTACTTC.

This sequence joins TRBV19 and TRBJ2-1; D may be TRBD2 (6 bases). The CDR3 runs to 15 residues. From germline, CDR1 is LNHDA and CDR2 SQIVND (reference sequence). V lost 5 bases and J 3 bases, leaving 14 bases between the germline ends. This CDR3 reads CASSVGIAVYNEQFF. DNA of the CDR3: TGTGCCAGTAGTGTTGGAATAGCGGTCTACAATGAGCAGTTCTTC.

This clonotype has ten or more counts. The chain couples TRBV2 to TRBJ2-1; 13 nucleotides match TRBD2. V dropped 6 bases and J dropped 6; count of bases not matched to a gene: 11. The CDR3 is made up of 17 amino acids. Germline CDR1 and CDR2: SNHLY and FYNNEI. The CDR3 protein is CASRRGLAGHRGNEQFF. CDR3 in DNA: TGTGCCAGCAGGCGGGGACTAGCGGGGCACAGGGGCAATGAGCAGTTCTTC.

The genes are TRBV14 and TRBJ1-3; no reliable D call. Germline V gives CDR1 SGHDN, CDR2 FVKESK. The ends were cut back, 0 bases at V and 0 bases at J, with 12 bases in the middle. The CDR3 length is 17 residues. CDR3: CASSQDIRGSSGNTIYF. The CDR3 coding sequence is TGTGCCAGCAGCCAAGATATCCGCGGGAGCTCTGGAAACACCATATATTTT.

Points on this clonotype: An end of the junction does not agree with germline; a read error may underlie this. J is TRBJ2-1 and V is TRBV29-1; D is possibly TRBD2 (6 bases). The CDR3 is 11 amino acids. Germline loops: CDR1 SQVTM, CDR2 ANQGSEA. The CDR3 loop reads CSVQAGLRTNF. DNA for the CDR3: TGCAGCGTACAGGCGGGACTCCGGACAAACTTC.

Many counts were recorded for this clonotype. The gene calls are TRBV7-8 and TRBJ1-4; the D gene is possibly TRBD1 (6 bases). In germline, CDR1 is SGHVS, CDR2 FQNEAQ. Trimming cost V 1 base and J 7 bases, with 13 bases left between them. The CDR3 is 15 residues long. CDR3 DNA sequence: TGTGCCAGCAGCTTAGGTGCTACAGGGAGTGAAAAACTGTTTTTT. Its protein product is CASSLGATGSEKLFF.

The J gene is TRBJ1-1, the V gene TRBV6-1; D is perhaps TRBD1 (5 bases). The germline V gene has CDR1 MNHNS and CDR2 SASEGT. The CDR3 has 14 residues. The V gene lost 6 bases and the J gene lost 4 bases, with 15 bases spanning the gap. The CDR3 here is CASSLRESGTEAFF. The CDR3 nucleotides are TGTGCCAGCAGCCTCAGGGAATCGGGCACTGAAGCTTTCTTT.

This clonotype showed up just a few times. Here the CDR3 omits its conserved ending phenylalanine or tryptophan, so a read error is the likely source. V and J are TRBV7-2 and TRBJ1-6, with D hard to call. This CDR3 spans 12 amino acids. V was pared by 5 bases and J by 14 bases, with 13 bases between. The germline CDR1 and CDR2 sequences are SGHTA and FQGNSA. The CDR3 DNA sequence: TGTGCCAGCAGCCCTAATACCGGGGCCCTCCACCTT. Translation gives CASSPNTGALHL.

This clonotype was detected ten times or more. The chain carries TRBV7-3 and TRBJ2-1; TRBD1 matches at 7 bases. The J segment lost 0 bases and the V segment lost 2 bases, leaving 4 bases of the junction unmatched. This CDR3 spans 16 amino acids. Germline loops: CDR1 SGHTA, CDR2 FQGTGA. This CDR3 is CASSLEGAVSYNEQFF. The CDR3 coding sequence is TGTGCCAGCAGCTTAGAGGGGGCGGTCTCCTACAATGAGCAGTTCTTC.

This rearrangement joins TRBV20-1 to TRBJ2-1; perhaps TRBD2 as D (5 bases). Germline V CDR1 and CDR2: DFQATT, SNEGSKA (reference sequence). Trimming stripped 7 bases from V and 3 bases from J, with 10 bases between. This CDR3 is 12 amino acids long. CDR3 region: CSVWGVYNEQFF. As DNA, the CDR3 is TGCAGTGTTTGGGGAGTCTACAATGAGCAGTTCTTC.

The chain combines TRBV20-1 with TRBJ2-3; 10 positions agree with TRBD2. J lost 2 bases, V lost 6 bases, and 17 bases had no gene match. The germline V gene has CDR1 DFQATT and CDR2 SNEGSKA (reference sequence). The CDR3 sequence is 18 residues long. The CDR3 bases are TGCAGTGCCCTCGGGCTAGCGGGAGTCAGATCGACCACAGATACGCAGTATTTT. Its protein is CSALGLAGVRSTTDTQYF.

The rearrangement links TRBV5-5 to TRBJ2-7; TRBD2 matches at 10 bases. This CDR3 spans 16 amino acids. Germline V gives CDR1 SGHKS, CDR2 YYEKEE (reference sequence). The J segment lost 0 bases and the V segment lost 4 bases, leaving 7 bases of the junction unmatched. The CDR3 nucleotides are TGTGCCAGCAGCCCCCTACTAGCGGGAACCTCCTACGAGCAGTACTTC. Translation gives CASSPLLAGTSYEQYF.

The V and J genes are TRBV9 and TRBJ2-3; D is unresolved. Germline CDR1 and CDR2: SGDLS and YYNGEE. V gave up 3 bases and J gave up 2 bases, with 16 bases separating them. The CDR3 is made up of 16 amino acids. Written as DNA, the CDR3 is TGTGCCAGCAGCGCTGGTAGGAATCTCTACACAGATACGCAGTATTTT. Protein: CASSAGRNLYTDTQYF.